These T cell receptor beta chains were read from a single sample in a study of blood T cell repertoires in COVID-19. Measured with immunoSEQ multiplex PCR; TCRdb has only the in-frame clones, and not every one. The repertoire has about 320,000 clones, around nine tenths of them found once; the top ten carry about 4%. Sequenced input: PBMCs or T cells enriched from blood (not recorded which). All receptors derive from a woman aged 25 to 39 who had been exposed to COVID-19. Both conserved end residues are part of each CDR3. The D gene is left open where the match is weak. The listing skips clone size in some rows; elsewhere it reads once, few, many or a size class.

J gene,clone size,D gene,V gene,CDR3 protein,CDR3 DNA
TRBJ2-2,.,TRBD1,TRBV5-1,CASSSDRRYNGELFF,TGCGCCAGCAGCTCGGACAGGCGATATAACGGGGAGCTGTTTTTT
TRBJ2-7,.,.,TRBV7-2,CASSPYDEQYF,TGTGCCAGCAGCCCCTACGACGAGCAGTACTTC
TRBJ2-7,.,.,TRBV3-1/TRBV3-2,CASSQGTVYEQYF,TGTGCCAGCAGCCAAGGGACAGTATACGAGCAGTACTTC
TRBJ2-3,.,.,TRBV14,CASSQDTIGDTQYF,TGTGCCAGCAGCCAAGATACTATTGGAGATACGCAGTATTTT
TRBJ1-1,.,.,TRBV28,CASSLTPRQAFF,TGTGCCAGCAGTCTCACCCCCCGACAGGCTTTCTTT
TRBJ1-2,few,TRBD1,TRBV14,CASSHRTGATNYGYTF,TGTGCCAGCAGCCATAGAACAGGGGCCACTAACTATGGCTACACCTTC
TRBJ1-6,.,TRBD1,TRBV3-1/TRBV3-2,CASSQAGRDSNSPLHF,TGTGCCAGCAGCCAAGCCGGCCGGGACAGCAATTCACCCCTCCACTTT
TRBJ1-1,.,.,TRBV19,CASSRTANTEAFF,TGTGCCAGTAGTCGGACAGCGAACACTGAAGCTTTCTTT
TRBJ1-5,once,.,TRBV4-1,CASSQQQGKSGQPQHF,TGCGCCAGCAGCCAACAACAGGGAAAAAGCGGTCAGCCCCAGCATTTT
TRBJ2-7,.,.,TRBV18,CASSPRDSKSSEQYF,TGTGCCAGCTCACCTCGGGACTCCAAGTCGAGTGAGCAGTACTTC
TRBJ1-1,.,.,TRBV19,CASSMGIRGSEAFF,TGTGCCAGTAGTATGGGGATTCGGGGGTCTGAAGCTTTCTTT
TRBJ1-6,once,TRBD1,TRBV2,CASSLERGRSPLHF,TGTGCCAGCAGCCTTGAGAGGGGGCGGTCACCCCTCCACTTT
TRBJ2-7,few,TRBD1,TRBV5-8,CASSPNLQGKAYEQYF,TGTGCCAGCAGCCCGAACCTACAGGGGAAAGCCTACGAGCAGTACTTC
TRBJ2-2,once,TRBD1,TRBV3-1/TRBV3-2,CASSRFRGPAGELFF,TGTGCCAGCAGCCGCTTCAGGGGGCCGGCCGGGGAGCTGTTTTTT
TRBJ1-1,.,.,TRBV6-5,CASSSNTEAFF,TGTGCCAGCAGTTCTAACACTGAAGCTTTCTTT
TRBJ1-2,few,TRBD1,TRBV7-8,CASSLWTGRPNYGYTF,TGTGCCAGCAGCCTTTGGACAGGCCGCCCCAACTATGGCTACACCTTC
TRBJ2-3,few,TRBD2,TRBV14,CASSQDGTSIGGGDTQYF,TGTGCCAGCAGCCAAGATGGGACTAGCATCGGCGGTGGAGATACGCAGTATTTT
TRBJ2-3,.,.,TRBV5-1,CASSLSGDSVFTDTQYF,TGCGCCAGCAGCCTCTCCGGGGATAGTGTATTCACAGATACGCAGTATTTT
TRBJ1-6,.,TRBD1,TRBV6-5,CASMDRVNSPLHF,TGTGCCAGTATGGACAGGGTAAATTCACCCCTCCACTTT
TRBJ1-1,.,.,TRBV19,CASSISLLGPEAFF,TGTGCCAGTAGTATATCCCTCTTGGGGCCTGAAGCTTTCTTT
TRBJ2-5,.,TRBD1,TRBV29-1,CSVGQGEETQYF,TGCAGCGTTGGACAGGGAGAAGAGACCCAGTACTTC
TRBJ1-4,.,.,TRBV4-3,CASSQGGEASEKLFF,TGCGCCAGCAGCCAAGGAGGGGAGGCGAGTGAAAAACTGTTTTTT
TRBJ1-3,.,.,TRBV7-2,CASSPMTVRLGGNTIYF,TGTGCCAGCAGCCCGATGACCGTCAGACTAGGTGGAAACACCATATATTTT
TRBJ2-5,.,.,TRBV6-2/TRBV6-3,CASSPLTERNRGQETQYF,TGTGCCAGCAGTCCCTTGACAGAAAGGAATCGAGGCCAAGAGACCCAGTACTTC
TRBJ2-6,.,.,TRBV7-9,CASSPTGAGAGANVLTF,TGTGCCAGCAGCCCGACCGGGGCAGGGGCTGGGGCCAACGTCCTGACTTTC
TRBJ1-3,.,.,TRBV9,CASSVQGSGNTIYF,TGTGCCAGCAGCGTACAGGGCTCTGGAAACACCATATATTTT
TRBJ1-2,.,TRBD1,TRBV7-8,CASSYRDRGQVGYTF,TGTGCCAGCAGCTACCGGGACAGGGGGCAAGTTGGCTACACCTTC
TRBJ1-6,once,.,TRBV15,CATSRDWGGYNSPLHF,TGTGCCACCAGCAGAGATTGGGGGGGATATAATTCACCCCTCCACTTT
TRBJ1-2,.,.,TRBV4-1,CASSQESAGNYGYTF,TGCGCCAGCAGCCAAGAAAGTGCAGGGAACTATGGCTACACCTTC
TRBJ2-5,.,TRBD1,TRBV6-5,CASSPDRGIETQYF,TGTGCCAGCAGTCCGGACAGGGGGATTGAGACCCAGTACTTC
TRBJ1-5,few,.,TRBV7-2,CASSLYWGDQPQHF,TGTGCCAGCAGCTTGTACTGGGGGGATCAGCCCCAGCATTTT
TRBJ2-7,once,TRBD1,TRBV6-5,CASSPRGQGNHEQYF,TGTGCCAGCAGCCCCCGGGGACAGGGTAACCACGAGCAGTACTTC
TRBJ1-1,.,.,TRBV5-1,CASSPTAGLNTEAFF,TGCGCCAGCAGCCCTACTGCAGGCTTGAACACTGAAGCTTTCTTT
TRBJ1-3,.,.,TRBV9,CASSVLTGNTIYF,TGTGCCAGCAGCGTGTTAACTGGAAACACCATATATTTT
TRBJ2-7,.,.,TRBV4-3,CASSQDLQLGRAILYEQYF,TGCGCCAGCAGCCAAGATCTCCAGCTGGGCAGGGCAATCCTCTACGAGCAGTACTTC
TRBJ1-4,.,.,TRBV18,CASSLNTRGANEKLFF,TGTGCCAGCTCACTCAACACAAGGGGTGCTAATGAAAAACTGTTTTTT
TRBJ2-3,once,.,TRBV9,CASSTTGSTDTQYF,TGTGCCAGCAGCACAACAGGGTCCACAGATACGCAGTATTTT
TRBJ1-4,.,TRBD1,TRBV5-1,CASSHGQGSNEKLFF,TGCGCCAGCAGCCACGGACAGGGCTCTAATGAAAAACTGTTTTTT
TRBJ2-7,.,TRBD1,TRBV2,CASSRPLDRGRSYEQYF,TGTGCCAGCAGTCGCCCTCTTGACAGGGGAAGGTCCTACGAGCAGTACTTC
TRBJ1-1,.,TRBD1,TRBV28,CASSPQTGWAEAFF,TGTGCCAGCAGTCCCCAGACAGGGTGGGCTGAAGCTTTCTTT
TRBJ2-1,.,TRBD1,TRBV18,CASPPNRGEIGEQFF,TGTGCCAGCCCACCAAACAGGGGTGAGATCGGTGAGCAGTTCTTC
TRBJ1-2,.,.,TRBV5-6,CASSLVRDGYTF,TGTGCCAGCAGCTTGGTGAGGGATGGCTACACCTTC
TRBJ2-1,.,TRBD1,TRBV19,CASGDRGSYNEQFF,TGTGCCAGTGGGGACAGGGGGTCTTACAATGAGCAGTTCTTC
TRBJ2-5,.,TRBD2,TRBV13,CASSPLGLAGNQETQYF,TGTGCCAGCAGCCCCCTCGGACTAGCGGGCAACCAAGAGACCCAGTACTTC
TRBJ2-1,once,TRBD2,TRBV3-1/TRBV3-2,CASSQNSHRRGVPNEQFF,TGTGCCAGCAGCCAAAACTCTCACAGGCGGGGGGTCCCTAATGAGCAGTTCTTC
TRBJ1-5,.,.,TRBV4-2,CASSQGDYSNQPQHF,TGTGCCAGCAGCCAAGGAGATTATAGCAATCAGCCCCAGCATTTT
TRBJ1-4,.,.,TRBV7-9,CASSFTRVGNEKLFF,TGTGCCAGCAGCTTTACCAGGGTAGGGAATGAAAAACTGTTTTTT
TRBJ2-3,.,TRBD1,TRBV6-5,CASETGLDTQYF,TGTGCCAGCGAGACAGGGTTAGATACGCAGTATTTT
TRBJ1-2,.,.,TRBV20-1,CSASGGGALGYTF,TGCAGTGCTAGTGGGGGCGGGGCTCTTGGCTACACCTTC
TRBJ1-6,once,TRBD1,TRBV20-1,CSASKQGTNSPLHF,TGCAGTGCTAGTAAACAGGGGACAAATTCACCCCTCCACTTT
TRBJ2-3,.,.,TRBV4-3,CASSLQGISTDTQYF,TGCGCCAGCAGCTTGCAGGGAATTAGCACAGATACGCAGTATTTT
TRBJ2-7,.,.,TRBV4-3,CASSQDAGAAYEQYF,TGCGCCAGCAGCCAAGATGCAGGGGCGGCGTACGAGCAGTACTTC
TRBJ1-2,.,TRBD1,TRBV5-6,CASSLDRGSYGYTF,TGTGCCAGCAGCTTGGACAGGGGCAGCTATGGCTACACCTTC